This TCR beta chain came from a study of blood T cell repertoires in COVID-19. At the level of the study: From the United States, Italy and Spain came samples of acute and convalescent COVID-19. T cells, B-cell-depleted T cells, or PBMCs provided the cDNA or gDNA that served as material.

Per the study methods: Quantification of nucleated cells was approximated via reference gene primer amplification. TCRdb keeps only in-frame clones here, not all; method: immunoSEQ multiplex PCR. V, J and clone size are those of that table, while D and trimming were read from the DNA. The sample includes about 150,000 clones, around four fifths of them seen just once. CDR3 size: 17 residues. Germline CDR1 is MNHEY and CDR2 is SMNVEV (reference sequence). The V and J ends lost 5 bases and 2 bases, in that order; junction bases with no gene match: 8. This receptor was obtained from a man between 60 and 75 years old who had recovered from COVID-19. The chain has TRBV27 and TRBJ1-6; TRBD1 aligns across 8 bases. Sequenced material: peripheral blood. DNA for the CDR3: TGTGCCAGCAGTCCCCTCAGCAGGGGGCCCTATAATTCACCCCTCCACTTT. Encoded protein: CASSPLSRGPYNSPLHF.